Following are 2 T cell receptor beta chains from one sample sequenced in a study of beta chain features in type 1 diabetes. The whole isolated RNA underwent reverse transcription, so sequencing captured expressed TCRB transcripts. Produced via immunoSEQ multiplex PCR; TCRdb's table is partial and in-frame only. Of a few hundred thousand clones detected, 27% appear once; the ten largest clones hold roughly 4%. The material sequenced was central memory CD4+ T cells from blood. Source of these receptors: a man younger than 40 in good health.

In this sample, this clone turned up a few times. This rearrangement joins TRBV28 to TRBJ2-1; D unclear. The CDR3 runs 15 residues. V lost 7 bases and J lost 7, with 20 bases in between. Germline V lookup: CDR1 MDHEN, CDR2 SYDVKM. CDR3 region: CASTNLRALRNEQFF. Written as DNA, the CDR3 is TGTGCCAGCACAAACCTGCGAGCCTTGAGGAATGAGCAGTTCTTC. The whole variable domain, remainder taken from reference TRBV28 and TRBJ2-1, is DVKVTQSSRYLVKRTGEKVFLECVQDMDHENMFWYRQDPGLGLRLIYFSYDVKMKEKGDIPEGYSVSREKKERFSLILESASTNQTSMYLCASTNLRALRNEQFFGPGTRLTVL.

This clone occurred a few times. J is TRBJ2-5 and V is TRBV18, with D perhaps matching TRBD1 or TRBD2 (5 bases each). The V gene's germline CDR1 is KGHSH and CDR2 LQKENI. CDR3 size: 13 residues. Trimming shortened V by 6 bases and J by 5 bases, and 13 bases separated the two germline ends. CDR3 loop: CASSSGSAETQYF. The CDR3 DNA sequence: TGTGCCAGCTCCTCAGGGAGTGCGGAGACCCAGTACTTC. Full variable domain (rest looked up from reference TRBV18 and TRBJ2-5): NAGVMQNPRHLVRRRGQEARLRCSPMKGHSHVYWYRQLPEEGLKFMVYLQKENIIDESGMPKERFSAEFPKEGPSILRIQQVVRGDSAAYFCASSSGSAETQYFGPGTRLLVL.